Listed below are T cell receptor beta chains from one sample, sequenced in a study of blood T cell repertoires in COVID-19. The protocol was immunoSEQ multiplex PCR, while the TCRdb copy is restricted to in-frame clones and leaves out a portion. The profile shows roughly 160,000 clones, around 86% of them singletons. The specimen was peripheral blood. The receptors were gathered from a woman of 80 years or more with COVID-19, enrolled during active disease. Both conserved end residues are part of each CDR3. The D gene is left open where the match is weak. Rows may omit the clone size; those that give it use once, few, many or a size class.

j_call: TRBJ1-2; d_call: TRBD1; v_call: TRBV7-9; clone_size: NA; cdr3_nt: TGTGCCAGCAGCCGAGGACAGGACTATGGCTACACCTTC; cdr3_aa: CASSRGQDYGYTF
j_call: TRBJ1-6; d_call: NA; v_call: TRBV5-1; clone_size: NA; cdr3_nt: TGCGCCAGCAGCGTGGGGCCTTTCAATTCACCCCTCCACTTT; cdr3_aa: CASSVGPFNSPLHF
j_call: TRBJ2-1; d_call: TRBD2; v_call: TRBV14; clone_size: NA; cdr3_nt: TGTGCCAGCAGCCCGGGACTAGCGGCCAGCTCCTACAATGAGCAGTTCTTC; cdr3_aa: CASSPGLAASSYNEQFF
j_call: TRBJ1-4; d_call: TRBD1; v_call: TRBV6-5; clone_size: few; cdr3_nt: TGTGCCAGCAGTTACCAGCAACAGGGGGCTGGAGAAAAACTGTTTTTT; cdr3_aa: CASSYQQQGAGEKLFF
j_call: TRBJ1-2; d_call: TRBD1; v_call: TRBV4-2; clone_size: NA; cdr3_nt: TGTGCCAGCAGCGATTCCGGGACAGGGGATGGCTACACCTTC; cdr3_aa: CASSDSGTGDGYTF
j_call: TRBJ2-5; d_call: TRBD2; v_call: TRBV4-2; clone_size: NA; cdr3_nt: TGTGCCAGCAGCCAAGTGGGCTCGGGGGGAGAGACCCAGTACTTC; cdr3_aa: CASSQVGSGGETQYF
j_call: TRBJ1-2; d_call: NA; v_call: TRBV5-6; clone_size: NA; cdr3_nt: TGTGCCAGCAGCTTACAAACAGTGGTCGGGGATGGCTACACCTTC; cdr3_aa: CASSLQTVVGDGYTF
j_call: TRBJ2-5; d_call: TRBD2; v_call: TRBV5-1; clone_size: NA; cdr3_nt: TGCGCCAGCAGCTTGGCCGTGTCTAGCGGGACGAGGGAGACCCAGTACTTC; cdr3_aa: CASSLAVSSGTRETQYF
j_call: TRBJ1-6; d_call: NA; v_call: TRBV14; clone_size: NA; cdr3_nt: TGTGCCAGCAGCCAAGACGCAGGGGCTTTCTATAATTCACCCCTCCACTTT; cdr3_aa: CASSQDAGAFYNSPLHF
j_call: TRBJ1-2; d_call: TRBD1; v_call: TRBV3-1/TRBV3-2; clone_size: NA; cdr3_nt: TGTGCCAGCAGTAATGACGGGACAGGGAGTGGCTACACCTTC; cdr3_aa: CASSNDGTGSGYTF
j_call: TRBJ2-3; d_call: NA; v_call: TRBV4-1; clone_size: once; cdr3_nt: TGCGCCAGCAGCCAAGGATGGGGAGTCGGGACAGATACGCAGTATTTT; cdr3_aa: CASSQGWGVGTDTQYF
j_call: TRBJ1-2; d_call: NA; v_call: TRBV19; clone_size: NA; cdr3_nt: TGTGCCAGTAGGCAGCGGGACGACTCTAACTATGGCTACACCTTC; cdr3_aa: CASRQRDDSNYGYTF
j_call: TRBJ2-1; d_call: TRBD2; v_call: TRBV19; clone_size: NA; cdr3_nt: TGTGCCAGTAGTCCCGGGACTAGCGGGTCCTACAATGAGCAGTTCTTC; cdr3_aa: CASSPGTSGSYNEQFF
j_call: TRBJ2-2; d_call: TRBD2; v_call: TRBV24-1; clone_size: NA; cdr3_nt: TGTGCCACCAGTGATTTAACTAGCGGAGACACCGGGGAGCTGTTTTTT; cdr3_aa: CATSDLTSGDTGELFF
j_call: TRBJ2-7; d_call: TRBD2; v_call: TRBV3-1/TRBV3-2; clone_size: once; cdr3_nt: TGTGCCAGCAGCCAAGATCAGCCTAGCGGCCACTCCTACGAGCAGTACTTC; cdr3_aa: CASSQDQPSGHSYEQYF